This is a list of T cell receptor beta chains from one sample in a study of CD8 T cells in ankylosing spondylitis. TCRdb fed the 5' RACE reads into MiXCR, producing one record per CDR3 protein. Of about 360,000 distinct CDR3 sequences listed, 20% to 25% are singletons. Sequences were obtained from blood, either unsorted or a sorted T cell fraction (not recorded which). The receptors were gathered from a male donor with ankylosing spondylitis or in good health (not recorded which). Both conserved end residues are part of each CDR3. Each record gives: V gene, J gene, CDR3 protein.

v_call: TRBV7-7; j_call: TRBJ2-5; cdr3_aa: CASSLGFGRLQETQYF
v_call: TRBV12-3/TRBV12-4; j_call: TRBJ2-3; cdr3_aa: CAVDRGLRTDTQYF
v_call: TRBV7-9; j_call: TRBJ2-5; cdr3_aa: CASGAGVQETQYF
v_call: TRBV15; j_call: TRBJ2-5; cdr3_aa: CATSRFRTEQETQYF
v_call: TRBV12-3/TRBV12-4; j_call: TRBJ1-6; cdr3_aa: CASSFSGYSPLHF
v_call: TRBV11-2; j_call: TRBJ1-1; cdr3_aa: CASGGMNTEAFF
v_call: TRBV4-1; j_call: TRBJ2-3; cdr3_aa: CASSPAELVDDTQYF
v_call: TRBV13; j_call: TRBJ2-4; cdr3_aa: CASTLRGAKNIQYF
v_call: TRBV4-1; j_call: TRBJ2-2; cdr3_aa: CASSQWGRGGELFF
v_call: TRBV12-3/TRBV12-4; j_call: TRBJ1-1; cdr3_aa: CASRTGLATEAFF
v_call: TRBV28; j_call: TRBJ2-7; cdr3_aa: CASSSTFPSANYEQYF
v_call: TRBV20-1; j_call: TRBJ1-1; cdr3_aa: CSARMARGGTEAFF
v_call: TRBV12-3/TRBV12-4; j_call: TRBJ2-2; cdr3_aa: CASGRANTGELFF
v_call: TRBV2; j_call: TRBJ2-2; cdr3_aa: CASGGGTNTGELFF
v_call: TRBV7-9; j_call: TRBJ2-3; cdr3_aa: CASSPTDTDTQYF
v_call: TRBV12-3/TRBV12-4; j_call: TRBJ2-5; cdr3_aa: CASRSVAGPQETQYF
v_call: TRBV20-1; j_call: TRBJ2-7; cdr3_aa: CSARRRASYEQYF
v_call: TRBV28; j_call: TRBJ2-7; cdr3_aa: CASSFWDRAPLSYEQYF
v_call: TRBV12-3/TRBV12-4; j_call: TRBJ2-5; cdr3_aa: CASSQGTLQETQYF
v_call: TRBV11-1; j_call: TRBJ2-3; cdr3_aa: CASSLGVLAGGSTDTQYF
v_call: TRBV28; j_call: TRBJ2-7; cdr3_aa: CASSLSIAGNSYEQYF
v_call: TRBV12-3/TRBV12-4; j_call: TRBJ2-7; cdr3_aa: CASSPPDRGRYEQYF
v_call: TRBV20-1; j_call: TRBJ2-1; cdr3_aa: CSADNSRNYNEQFF
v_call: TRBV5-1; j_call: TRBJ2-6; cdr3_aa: CASSSGRDSGANVLTF
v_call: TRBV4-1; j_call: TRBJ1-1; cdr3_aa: CASSLPTSALGSLNTEAFF